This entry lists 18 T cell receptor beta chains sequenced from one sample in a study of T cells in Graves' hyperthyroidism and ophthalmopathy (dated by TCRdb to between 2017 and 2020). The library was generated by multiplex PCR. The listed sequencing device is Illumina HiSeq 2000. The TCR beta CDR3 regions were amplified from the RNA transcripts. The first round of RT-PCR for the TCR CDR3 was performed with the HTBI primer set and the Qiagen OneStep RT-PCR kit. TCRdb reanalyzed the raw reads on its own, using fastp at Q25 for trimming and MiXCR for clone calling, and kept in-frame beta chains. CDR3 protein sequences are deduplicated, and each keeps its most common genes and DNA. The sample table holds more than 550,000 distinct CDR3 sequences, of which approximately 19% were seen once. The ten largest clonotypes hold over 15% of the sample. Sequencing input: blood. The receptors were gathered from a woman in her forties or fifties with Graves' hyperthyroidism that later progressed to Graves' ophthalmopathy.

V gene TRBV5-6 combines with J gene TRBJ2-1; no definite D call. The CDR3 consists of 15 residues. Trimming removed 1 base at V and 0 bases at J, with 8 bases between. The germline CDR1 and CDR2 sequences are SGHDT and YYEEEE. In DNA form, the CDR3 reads TGTGCCAGCAGCTTGCAGGAGAGCTCCTACAATGAGCAGTTCTTC. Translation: CASSLQESSYNEQFF. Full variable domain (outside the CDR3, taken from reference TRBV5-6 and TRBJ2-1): DAGVTQSPTHLIKTRGQQVTLRCSPKSGHDTVSWYQQALGQGPQFIFQYYEEEERQRGNFPDRFSGHQFPNYSSELNVNALLLGDSALYLCASSLQESSYNEQFFGPGTRLTVL.

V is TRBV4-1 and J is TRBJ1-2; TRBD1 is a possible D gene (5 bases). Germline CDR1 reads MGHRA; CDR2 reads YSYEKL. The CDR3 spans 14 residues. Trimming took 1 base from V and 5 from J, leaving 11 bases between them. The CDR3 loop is CASSQVAGSYGYTF. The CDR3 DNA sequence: TGCGCCAGCAGCCAAGTGGCAGGGTCTTATGGCTACACCTTC.

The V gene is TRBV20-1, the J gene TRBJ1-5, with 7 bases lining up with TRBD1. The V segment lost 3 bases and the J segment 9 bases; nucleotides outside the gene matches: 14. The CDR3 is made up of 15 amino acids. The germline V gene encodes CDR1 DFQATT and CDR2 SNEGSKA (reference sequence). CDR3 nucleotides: TGCAGTGCTAGGGGACAGAAGGAGGGAACAGGGCCCCAGCATTTT. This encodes CSARGQKEGTGPQHF.

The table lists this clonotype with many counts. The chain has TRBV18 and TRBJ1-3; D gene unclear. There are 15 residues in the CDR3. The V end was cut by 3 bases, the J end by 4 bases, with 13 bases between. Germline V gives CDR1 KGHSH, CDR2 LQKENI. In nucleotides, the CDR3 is TGTGCCAGCTCACCGCGAAACCAAAGGGGAAACACCATATATTTT. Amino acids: CASSPRNQRGNTIYF.

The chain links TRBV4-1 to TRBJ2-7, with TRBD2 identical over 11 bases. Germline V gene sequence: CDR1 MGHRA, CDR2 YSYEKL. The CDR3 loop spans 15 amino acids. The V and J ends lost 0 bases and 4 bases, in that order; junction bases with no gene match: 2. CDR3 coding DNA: TGCGCCAGCAGCCAAGATGGGACTAGCGGTTACGAGCAGTACTTC. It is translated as CASSQDGTSGYEQYF.

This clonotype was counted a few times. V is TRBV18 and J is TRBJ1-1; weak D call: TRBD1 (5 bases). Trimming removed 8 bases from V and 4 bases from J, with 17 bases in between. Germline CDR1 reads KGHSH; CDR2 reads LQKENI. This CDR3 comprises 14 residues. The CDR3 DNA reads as TGTGCCAGCCACCGTGGGGCCGATATCACTGAAGCTTTCTTT. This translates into CASHRGADITEAFF.

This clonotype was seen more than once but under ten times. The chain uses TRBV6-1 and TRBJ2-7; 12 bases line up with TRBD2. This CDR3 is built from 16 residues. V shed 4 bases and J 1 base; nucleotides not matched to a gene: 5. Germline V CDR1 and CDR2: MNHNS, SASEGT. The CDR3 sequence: CASSAWTSGASYEQYF. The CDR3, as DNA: TGTGCCAGCAGTGCGTGGACTAGCGGGGCGTCCTACGAGCAGTACTTC.

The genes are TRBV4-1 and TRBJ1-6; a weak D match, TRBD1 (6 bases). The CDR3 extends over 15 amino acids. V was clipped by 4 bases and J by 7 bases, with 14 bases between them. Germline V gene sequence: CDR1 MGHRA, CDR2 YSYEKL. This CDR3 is CASSRQGGGNSPLHF. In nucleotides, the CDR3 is TGCGCCAGCAGCCGACAAGGGGGAGGAAATTCACCCCTCCACTTT.

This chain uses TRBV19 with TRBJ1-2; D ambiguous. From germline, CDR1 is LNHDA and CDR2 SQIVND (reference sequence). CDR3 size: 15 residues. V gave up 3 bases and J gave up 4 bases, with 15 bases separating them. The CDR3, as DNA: TGTGCCAGTAGTATTGGGCGGGGAGCCGGCTATGGCTACACCTTC. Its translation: CASSIGRGAGYGYTF.

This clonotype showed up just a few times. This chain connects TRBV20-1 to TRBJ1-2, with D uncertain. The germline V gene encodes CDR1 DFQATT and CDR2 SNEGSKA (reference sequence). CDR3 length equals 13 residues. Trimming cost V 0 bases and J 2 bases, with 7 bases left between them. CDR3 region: CSAREERNYGYTF. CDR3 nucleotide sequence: TGCAGTGCTAGAGAGGAAAGGAACTATGGCTACACCTTC.

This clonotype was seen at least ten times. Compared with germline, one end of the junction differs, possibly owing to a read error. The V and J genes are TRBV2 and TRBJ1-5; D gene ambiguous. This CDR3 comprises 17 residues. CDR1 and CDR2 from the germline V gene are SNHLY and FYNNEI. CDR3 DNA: TGTGCCAGCAGCGAAGGAGTAACAGACGGCTCAGGTCAGCCCCAGCATTTT. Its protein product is CASSEGVTDGSGQPQHF. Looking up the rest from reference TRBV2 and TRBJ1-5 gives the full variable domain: EPEVTQTPSHQVTQMGQEVILRCVPISNHLYFYWYRQILGQKVEFLVSFYNNEISEKSEIFDDQFSVERPDGSNFTLKIRSTKLEDSAMYFCASSEGVTDGSGQPQHFGDGTRLSIL.

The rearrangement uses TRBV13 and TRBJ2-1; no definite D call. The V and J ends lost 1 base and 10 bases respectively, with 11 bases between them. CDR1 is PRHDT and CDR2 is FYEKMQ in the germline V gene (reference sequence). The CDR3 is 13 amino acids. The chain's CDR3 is CASSLVGALEQFF. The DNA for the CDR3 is TGTGCCAGCAGCTTAGTTGGCGCCTTGGAGCAGTTCTTC.

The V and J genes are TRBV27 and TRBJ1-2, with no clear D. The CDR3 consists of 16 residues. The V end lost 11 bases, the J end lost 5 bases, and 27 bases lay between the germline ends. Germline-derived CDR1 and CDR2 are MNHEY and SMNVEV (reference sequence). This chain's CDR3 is CAGNPGAGFSGYGYTF. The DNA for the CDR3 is TGTGCCGGCAACCCCGGCGCCGGATTCTCGGGTTATGGCTACACCTTC.

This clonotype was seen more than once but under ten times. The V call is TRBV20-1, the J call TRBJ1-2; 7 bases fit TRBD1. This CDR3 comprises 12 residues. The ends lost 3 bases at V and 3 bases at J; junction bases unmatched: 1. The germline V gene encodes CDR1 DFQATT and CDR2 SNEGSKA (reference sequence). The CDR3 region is CSASRGDYGYTF. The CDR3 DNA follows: TGCAGTGCTAGCAGGGGGGACTATGGCTACACCTTC.

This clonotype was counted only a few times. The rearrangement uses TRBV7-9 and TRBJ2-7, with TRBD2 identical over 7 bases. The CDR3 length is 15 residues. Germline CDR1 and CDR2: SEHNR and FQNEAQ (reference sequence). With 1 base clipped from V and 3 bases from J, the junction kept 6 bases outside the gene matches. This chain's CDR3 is CASSLGGGPNYEQYF. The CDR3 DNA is TGTGCCAGCAGCTTAGGGGGGGGTCCCAACTACGAGCAGTACTTC.

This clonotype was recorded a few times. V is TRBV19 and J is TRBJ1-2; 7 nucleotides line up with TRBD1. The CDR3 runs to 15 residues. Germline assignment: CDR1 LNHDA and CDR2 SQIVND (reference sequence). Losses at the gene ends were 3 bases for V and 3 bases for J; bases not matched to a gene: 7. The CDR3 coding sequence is TGTGCCAGTAGTATTTTCGACAGGGTGGACTATGGCTACACCTTC. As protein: CASSIFDRVDYGYTF.

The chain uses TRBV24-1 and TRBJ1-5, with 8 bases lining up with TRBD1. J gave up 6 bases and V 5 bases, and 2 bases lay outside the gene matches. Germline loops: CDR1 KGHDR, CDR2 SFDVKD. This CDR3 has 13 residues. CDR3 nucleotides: TGTGCCACCAGTGGGACAGGGATTCAGCCCCAGCATTTT. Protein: CATSGTGIQPQHF.

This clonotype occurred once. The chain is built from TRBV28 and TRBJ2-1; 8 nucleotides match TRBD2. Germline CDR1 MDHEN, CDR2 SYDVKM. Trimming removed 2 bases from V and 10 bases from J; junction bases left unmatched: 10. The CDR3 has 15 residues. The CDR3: CASSLSPGTRREQFF. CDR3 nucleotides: TGTGCCAGCAGTTTAAGCCCCGGGACTAGACGCGAGCAGTTCTTC. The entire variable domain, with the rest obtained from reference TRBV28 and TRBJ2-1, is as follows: DVKVTQSSRYLVKRTGEKVFLECVQDMDHENMFWYRQDPGLGLRLIYFSYDVKMKEKGDIPEGYSVSREKKERFSLILESASTNQTSMYLCASSLSPGTRREQFFGPGTRLTVL.